These 28 T cell receptor beta chains were all obtained from the same sample, sequenced in a study of blood T cell repertoires in COVID-19. The data were produced by immunoSEQ multiplex PCR, yet TCRdb's version contains in-frame clones alone and is incomplete. Found here are a few hundred thousand clones, under 90% of them singletons; the top ten hold roughly 4%. Sequencing was done on a sample of PBMCs or T cells enriched from blood (not recorded which). These receptor sequences come from a man aged 25-45 years with acute COVID-19.

There are many counts of this clone. The V and J genes are TRBV5-1 and TRBJ2-2, with TRBD1 matching over 7 bases. CDR3 size: 14 residues. CDR1 and CDR2 (germline): SGHRS, YFSETQ. The V gene end was trimmed by 4 bases and the J gene end by 4 bases; junction bases not matched to a gene: 4. CDR3 loop: CASSARGRTGELFF. The CDR3 nucleotides read TGCGCCAGCAGCGCGAGGGGGCGCACCGGGGAGCTGTTTTTT.

This rearrangement joins TRBV29-1 to TRBJ2-1; 10 bases agree with TRBD1. The CDR3 runs 15 residues. After removal of 7 bases from V and 6 bases from J, the junction contained 12 bases not matched to a gene. Germline V lookup: CDR1 SQVTM, CDR2 ANQGSEA. The CDR3 loop reads CSGGQGEVSGNEQFF. The DNA of the CDR3 is TGCAGCGGCGGACAGGGGGAGGTCTCCGGCAATGAGCAGTTCTTC.

This chain uses TRBV28 with TRBJ1-4; possible D gene TRBD1, 6 bases. The CDR3 loop spans 13 amino acids. CDR1 is MDHEN, CDR2 SYDVKM, per germline. V was trimmed by 6 bases and J by 1 base, leaving 6 bases between them. CDR3 sequence reads: CASRQGTNEKLFF. CDR3 DNA: TGTGCCAGCAGACAGGGAACTAATGAAAAACTGTTTTTT.

The chain uses TRBV6-1 and TRBJ1-2; unclear D gene. The germline V gene encodes CDR1 MNHNS and CDR2 SASEGT. Trimming took off 2 bases at V and 1 base at J, with 5 bases between the two ends. The CDR3 is 13 amino acids. In DNA, the CDR3 is TGTGCCAGCAGTGAAATCGGTAACTATGGCTACACCTTC. Translated, it gives CASSEIGNYGYTF.

The rearrangement uses TRBV6-5 and TRBJ2-1; D not resolved. The CDR3 has 16 amino acids. CDR1 MNHEY and CDR2 SVGAGI come from the germline V gene. Trimming removed 4 bases from V and 0 bases from J, with 13 bases in between. The CDR3 DNA reads TGTGCCAGCAGTTTCTCGGCCTTAAGCTCCTACAATGAGCAGTTCTTC. It is translated as CASSFSALSSYNEQFF.

The chain links TRBV10-1 to TRBJ2-2; no firm D call. The CDR3 is 14 amino acids. Between the trimmed V and J ends, which lost 7 bases and 0 bases, there was a span of 9 bases. Germline V gene data show CDR1 as WNHNN and CDR2 as SYGVQD (reference sequence). The CDR3 bases are TGCGCCAGCAACTCCAATGCGAACACCGGGGAGCTGTTTTTT. This sequence encodes CASNSNANTGELFF.

This chain uses TRBV9 with TRBJ1-1; TRBD1 might be the D (5 bases). This CDR3 has 12 amino acids. Looked up from germline, CDR1 is SGDLS and CDR2 is YYNGEE. V lost 2 bases and J lost 5, with 7 bases in between. The CDR3 DNA follows: TGTGCCAGCAGCGTGGCAGGGACTGAAGCTTTCTTT. Translation gives CASSVAGTEAFF.

The J gene is TRBJ2-1, the V gene TRBV7-3; 9 nucleotides match TRBD2. The CDR3 consists of 14 residues. Losses at the gene ends were 6 bases for V and 0 bases for J; bases not matched to a gene: 0. Germline V lookup: CDR1 SGHTA, CDR2 FQGTGA. As DNA, the CDR3 is TGTGCCAGCAGAGCGGGAGGCTCCTACAATGAGCAGTTCTTC. This encodes CASRAGGSYNEQFF.

This clone came up once. The chain couples TRBV10-2 to TRBJ2-2; tentative D call: TRBD2 (6 bases). CDR1 is WSHSY, CDR2 SAAADI, per germline. This CDR3 is built from 14 residues. Trimming took off 2 bases at V and 6 bases at J, with 10 bases between the two ends. The chain's CDR3 is CASSEGTSPGELFF. CDR3 DNA sequence: TGCGCCAGCAGTGAGGGGACTTCACCCGGGGAGCTGTTTTTT.

For this clone: Different DNA sequences within this sample yield the same CDR3. The V gene is TRBV7-3, the J gene TRBJ1-1; the D gene is possibly TRBD1 (6 bases). V was pared by 5 bases and J by 3 bases, with 16 bases between. The germline V gene encodes CDR1 SGHTA and CDR2 FQGTGA. The CDR3 runs 15 residues. Written as DNA, the CDR3 is TGTGCCAGCAGCGCAGCGGGGGGGCGACACACTGAAGCTTTCTTT. It yields the protein CASSAAGGRHTEAFF.

The chain combines TRBV12-3 or TRBV12-4 with TRBJ1-4; D not resolved. V dropped 8 bases and J dropped 4 bases, with 8 bases sitting between them. The CDR3 totals 12 residues. This CDR3 is CASQALNEKLFF. CDR3 sequence (DNA): TGTGCCAGCCAGGCCCTTAATGAAAAACTGTTTTTT.

The chain couples TRBV4-3 to TRBJ2-1; D is unclear. Germline CDR1 reads LGHNA; CDR2 reads YSLEER. The CDR3 contains 14 residues. Trimming left V 0 bases short and J 8 bases short, with 11 bases between. The CDR3 region has the DNA TGCGCCAGCAGCCAAGAAATCGTCCTCGATGAGCAGTTCTTC. It codes for CASSQEIVLDEQFF.

This clone appeared a single time. The chain carries TRBV9 and TRBJ1-1, with D possibly matching TRBD1 (6 bases). Per germline, CDR1 SGDLS and CDR2 YYNGEE. The CDR3 extends over 11 amino acids. V was pared by 3 bases and J by 7 bases, with 7 bases between. The CDR3: CASSADSEAFF. As DNA, the CDR3 is TGTGCCAGCAGCGCGGACAGTGAAGCTTTCTTT.

This chain links TRBV7-9 with TRBJ1-4; 8 positions match TRBD1. Unmatched junction bases numbered 19, after V lost 5 bases and J lost 5 bases. Per the germline V gene, CDR1 is SEHNR and CDR2 is FQNEAQ (reference sequence). CDR3 length: 19 amino acids. The CDR3 sequence: CASSQYTGTGEYSNEKLFF. CDR3 nucleotide sequence: TGTGCCAGCAGCCAATACACCGGGACAGGAGAGTATAGCAATGAAAAACTGTTTTTT.

The chain links TRBV5-1 to TRBJ1-6; the D is unclear. The germline V and J ends were trimmed by 0 bases and 7 bases, with 5 bases remaining between them. The CDR3 has 13 residues. Germline V gene lookup returns CDR1 SGHRS and CDR2 YFSETQ. CDR3 residues: CASSLGGNSPLHF. The CDR3 coding sequence is TGCGCCAGCAGCTTGGGAGGGAATTCACCCCTCCACTTT.

This chain links TRBV18 with TRBJ1-1; D is unclear. This CDR3 has 13 amino acids. Germline CDR1 is KGHSH and CDR2 is LQKENI. V lost 3 bases, J lost 2 bases, and 7 bases lay in between. Here the CDR3 reads CASSPKPNTEAFF. The CDR3 DNA reads as TGTGCCAGCTCACCGAAGCCAAACACTGAAGCTTTCTTT. Combining the CDR3 with reference TRBV18 and TRBJ1-1 gives the whole variable domain NAGVMQNPRHLVRRRGQEARLRCSPMKGHSHVYWYRQLPEEGLKFMVYLQKENIIDESGMPKERFSAEFPKEGPSILRIQQVVRGDSAAYFCASSPKPNTEAFFGQGTRLTVV.

The gene calls are TRBV24-1 and TRBJ2-3; D perhaps matches TRBD1 (6 bases). With 9 bases removed from V and 4 bases from J, the gap between germline ends came to 16 bases. The CDR3 loop spans 14 amino acids. Germline values: CDR1 KGHDR, CDR2 SFDVKD. The CDR3 sequence: CATPGHPLADTQYF. The CDR3 DNA is TGTGCCACCCCGGGACATCCCTTGGCAGATACGCAGTATTTT.

This clone was recorded at least ten times. The CDR3 sequence is CASSYHSSYNEQFF. The DNA for the CDR3 is TGTGCCAGCAGTTATCACAGCTCCTACAATGAGCAGTTCTTC. The chain combines TRBV6-5 with TRBJ2-1; no reliable D call. CDR1 is MNHEY, CDR2 SVGAGI, per germline. CDR3 length: 14 residues. V lost 3 bases, J lost 0 bases, and 6 bases lay in between.

This clone was seen at least ten times. The chain employs TRBV27 and TRBJ1-1, with D uncertain. The CDR3 sequence is 15 residues long. In germline, CDR1 is MNHEY, CDR2 SMNVEV (reference sequence). Deletions cut 6 bases from V and 2 bases from J, with 16 bases between. CDR3 coding DNA: TGTGCCAGCAGCGAAACCCGCGGGTTTAACACTGAAGCTTTCTTT. It is translated as CASSETRGFNTEAFF.

The chain combines TRBV28 with TRBJ2-5; D may be TRBD1 (5 bases). Trimming stripped 5 bases from V and 5 bases from J, with 15 bases between. This CDR3 contains 14 residues. Looked up from germline, CDR1 is MDHEN and CDR2 is SYDVKM. The CDR3 spells CASSQQVPGETQYF. CDR3 DNA sequence: TGTGCCAGCAGTCAACAGGTCCCCGGGGAGACCCAGTACTTC.

The genes are TRBV2 and TRBJ2-1, with 13 bases fitting TRBD2. Germline lookup yields CDR1 SNHLY and CDR2 FYNNEI. With 6 bases clipped from V and 9 bases from J, the junction kept 8 bases outside the gene matches. CDR3 size: 15 residues. CDR3 nucleotides: TGTGCCAGCAGCACTAGCGGGGGGGCCCTGGGTGAGCAGTTCTTC. This codes for CASSTSGGALGEQFF.

The V gene is TRBV28, the J gene TRBJ1-4; 10 nucleotides align to TRBD1. The ends lost 6 bases at V and 8 bases at J; junction bases unmatched: 12. Germline assignment: CDR1 MDHEN and CDR2 SYDVKM. This CDR3 is 16 amino acids long. The CDR3 loop is CASRSGTGVFMEKLFF. The CDR3 coding sequence is TGTGCCAGCAGGTCCGGGACAGGGGTTTTTATGGAAAAACTGTTTTTT.

The genes are TRBV7-2 and TRBJ2-1, with 7 bases identical to TRBD2. With V trimmed by 1 base and J by 3 bases, 0 bases remained unmatched. CDR3 length equals 14 residues. The germline V gene has CDR1 SGHTA and CDR2 FQGNSA. CDR3 sequence (DNA): TGTGCCAGCAGCTTAGGGACTAGCTACAATGAGCAGTTCTTC. It is translated as CASSLGTSYNEQFF.

The chain uses TRBV5-1 and TRBJ1-2, with 7 positions matching TRBD1. Germline CDR1 SGHRS, CDR2 YFSETQ. This CDR3 contains 14 residues. V trimming: 4 bases; J trimming: 4 bases; junction bases outside the gene matches: 7. The CDR3 nucleotides are TGCGCCAGCAGCCTGGGACAGAACCTCTATGGCTACACCTTC. This codes for CASSLGQNLYGYTF.

This clone appeared once. In nucleotides, the CDR3 is TGTGCCAGGGGACTAGCGGGAGCTGTCTACGAGCAGTACGTC. It yields the protein CARGLAGAVYEQYV. The chain couples TRBV21-1 to TRBJ2-7; the D call TRBD2 from the table was never checked on the DNA. TRBV21-1 is a pseudogene. CDR3 length equals 14 residues.

This clone was recorded at least ten times. A read error may produce the germline difference seen at one junction end. Other DNA sequences of this sample code for an identical CDR3. This rearrangement joins TRBV5-1 to TRBJ1-2; D gene unclear. Germline loops: CDR1 SGHRS, CDR2 YFSETQ. CDR3 size: 12 residues. CDR3 protein: CASSLVGDGYTF. For the CDR3, the DNA is TGTGCCAGCAGCTTGGTAGGAGATGGCTACACCTTC.

Only a few counts were recorded for this clone. This chain links TRBV19 with TRBJ1-3, with TRBD1 matching over 7 bases. Germline assignment: CDR1 LNHDA and CDR2 SQIVND (reference sequence). The CDR3 is 16 residues long. Trimming removed 5 bases from V and 2 bases from J; junction bases left unmatched: 9. The CDR3 region has the DNA TGTGCCAGTAGTCAGCGACAGGGTGGCACTGGAAACACCATATATTTT. This encodes CASSQRQGGTGNTIYF.

The V and J genes are TRBV5-5 and TRBJ2-6; D is possibly TRBD2 (5 bases). CDR1 and CDR2 from the germline V gene are SGHKS and YYEKEE (reference sequence). The V end lost 3 bases, the J end lost 1 base, and 11 bases lay between the germline ends. CDR3 size: 16 residues. This CDR3 reads CASSWLTGSGANVLTF. In DNA form, the CDR3 reads TGTGCCAGCAGCTGGTTAACGGGGTCTGGGGCCAACGTCCTGACTTTC.